This T cell receptor beta chain was recorded in a study of T cell changes during pregnancy in multiple sclerosis. Libraries were prepared by immunoSEQ multiplex PCR; TCRdb keeps only in-frame clonotypes and omits some of them. The data show roughly 32,000 clones, under 95% seen once. This CDR3 region has 13 residues. The V end lost 0 bases, the J end lost 6 bases, and 10 bases lay between the germline ends. Per germline, CDR1 SGHRS and CDR2 YFSETQ. This clonotype was sampled from a female donor with multiple sclerosis, enrolled in a pregnancy study. The sample consisted of CD4+ T cells from peripheral blood mononuclear cells, taken in the second trimester of pregnancy. V and J are TRBV5-1 and TRBJ2-7; D perhaps matches TRBD2 (5 bases). The CDR3 is CASSLVVAGEQYF. The CDR3 coding sequence is TGCGCCAGCAGCTTGGTCGTCGCGGGCGAGCAGTACTTC.